This T cell receptor (beta chain) was captured in a study of early T cells in non-severe SARS-CoV-2 infection. This clonotype was observed many times. TCRdb called the 5' RACE reads again in MiXCR, with one record for every CDR3 protein. The repertoire includes tens of thousands of distinct CDR3 sequences, under 15% of them detected once, and less than 7% sits in the top ten. The clonotype was recovered from an adult who was a healthcare worker with PCR-confirmed SARS-CoV-2 infection or an uninfected control (not recorded which). The material sequenced was whole blood.

CDR3 loop: CASSPGTSGLVSYEQYF. The CDR3 region has the DNA TGTGCCAGCTCCCCCGGGACTAGCGGCTTGGTCTCCTACGAGCAGTACTTC. J is TRBJ2-7 and V is TRBV6-5; 11 bases are a match to TRBD2. V lost 8 bases and J lost 0; bases outside the gene matches: 12. Germline assignment: CDR1 MNHEY and CDR2 SVGAGI. This CDR3 region has 17 residues.